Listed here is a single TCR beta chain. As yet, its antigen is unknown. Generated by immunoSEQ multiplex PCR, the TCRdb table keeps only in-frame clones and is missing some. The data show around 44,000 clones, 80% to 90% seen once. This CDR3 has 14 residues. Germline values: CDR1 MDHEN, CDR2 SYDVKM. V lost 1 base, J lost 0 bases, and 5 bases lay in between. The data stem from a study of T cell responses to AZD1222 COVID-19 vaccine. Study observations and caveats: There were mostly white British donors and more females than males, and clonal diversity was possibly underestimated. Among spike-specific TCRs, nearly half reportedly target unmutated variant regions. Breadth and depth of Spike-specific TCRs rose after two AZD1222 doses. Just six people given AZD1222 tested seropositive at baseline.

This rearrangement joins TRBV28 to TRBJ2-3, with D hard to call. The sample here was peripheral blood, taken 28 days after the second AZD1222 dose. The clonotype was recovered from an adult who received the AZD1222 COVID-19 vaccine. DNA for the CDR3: TGTGCCAGCAGTTTATATCCTAGCACAGATACGCAGTATTTT. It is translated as CASSLYPSTDTQYF.